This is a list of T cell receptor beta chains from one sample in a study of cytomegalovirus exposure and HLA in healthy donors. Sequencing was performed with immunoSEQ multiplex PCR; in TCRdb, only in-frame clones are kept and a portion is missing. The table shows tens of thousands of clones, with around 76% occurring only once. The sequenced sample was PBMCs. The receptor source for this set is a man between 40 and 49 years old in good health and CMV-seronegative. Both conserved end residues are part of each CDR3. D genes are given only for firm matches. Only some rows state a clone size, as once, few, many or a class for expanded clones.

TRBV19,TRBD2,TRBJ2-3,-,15,TGTGCCAGTAGTCCTAAAGGGACTAGATCGGGCACGCAGTATTTT,CASSPKGTRSGTQYF
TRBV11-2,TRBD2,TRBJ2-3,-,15,TGTGCCAGCAGCTTAGTGGGCGGGAGGTCAGATACGCAGTATTTT,CASSLVGGRSDTQYF
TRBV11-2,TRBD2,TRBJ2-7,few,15,TGTGCCAGCAGCTTAGAGGCGGGAGATTTATCCGAGCAGTACTTC,CASSLEAGDLSEQYF
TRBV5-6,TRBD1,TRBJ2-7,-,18,TGTGCCAGCAGCCCGGATCCGGGACAGGGGGCGCGAAGGTACGAGCAGTACTTC,CASSPDPGQGARRYEQYF
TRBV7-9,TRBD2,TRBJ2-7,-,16,TGTTCCAGCAGCTTAGATCGGCTAGCGGGGCCGGACGAGCAGTACTTC,CSSSLDRLAGPDEQYF
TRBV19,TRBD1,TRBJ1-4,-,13,TGTGCCAGTAGGGACAGGGGTTATGAAAAACTGTTTTTT,CASRDRGYEKLFF
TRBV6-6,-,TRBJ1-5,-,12,TGTGCCAGCAAACAGAAGGATCAGCCCCAGCATTTT,CASKQKDQPQHF
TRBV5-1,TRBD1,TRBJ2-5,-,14,TGCGCCAGCAGCTTAAACAGGGGTTCGGAGACCCAGTACTTC,CASSLNRGSETQYF
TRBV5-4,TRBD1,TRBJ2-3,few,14,TGTGCCAGCAGGGGTAGCAGGGGGCTAGATACGCAGTATTTT,CASRGSRGLDTQYF
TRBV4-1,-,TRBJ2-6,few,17,TGCGCCAGCAGCCACCTCCTCAGGGAACGGGGGGCCAACGTCCTGACTTTC,CASSHLLRERGANVLTF
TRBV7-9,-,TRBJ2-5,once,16,TGTGCCAGCAGCCGGGGAGCGGACCCTCGGTTGGAGACCCAGTACTTC,CASSRGADPRLETQYF
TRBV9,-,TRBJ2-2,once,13,TGTGCCAGCAGCGTACTTTCCACCGGGGAGCTGTTTTTT,CASSVLSTGELFF
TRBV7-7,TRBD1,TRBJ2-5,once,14,TGTGCTAGCAGCTTGGACAGGGTCCGAGAGACCCAGTACTTC,CASSLDRVRETQYF
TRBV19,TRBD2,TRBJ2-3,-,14,TGTGCCAGTCAGCGGACTAGAGACTCCGATACGCAGTATTTT,CASQRTRDSDTQYF
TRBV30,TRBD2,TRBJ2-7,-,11,TGTGCCTGGAGTGTACGAGCGGGACTCAAGTTC,CAWSVRAGLKF
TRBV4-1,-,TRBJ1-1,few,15,TGCGCCAGCAGCCCCCCGACAGACAGGAACACTGAAGCTTTCTTT,CASSPPTDRNTEAFF
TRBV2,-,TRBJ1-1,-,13,TGTGCCAGCAGAAGGGGGACGAACACTGAAGCTTTCTTT,CASRRGTNTEAFF
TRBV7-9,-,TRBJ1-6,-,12,TGTGCCAGCAGCTTACTGTATTCACCCCTCCACTTT,CASSLLYSPLHF
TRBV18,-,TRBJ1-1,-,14,TGTGCCAGCTCACTTGCGGCAGCGAACACTGAAGCTTTCTTT,CASSLAAANTEAFF
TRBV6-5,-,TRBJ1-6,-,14,TGTGCCAGTAACCGGGACAATGGGAATTCACCCCTCCACTTT,CASNRDNGNSPLHF
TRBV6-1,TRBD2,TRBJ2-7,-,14,TGTGCCAGCGGAACTAGCGCGGGACCCTACGAGCAGTACTTC,CASGTSAGPYEQYF
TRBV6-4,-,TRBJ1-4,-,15,TGTGCCAGCAGTCCTGACGGAGGAAGTAATGAAAAACTGTTTTTT,CASSPDGGSNEKLFF
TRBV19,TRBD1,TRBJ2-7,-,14,TGTGCCAGTACGGACAGGGGGCTTAATTTTCGTATGTACTTC,CASTDRGLNFRMYF
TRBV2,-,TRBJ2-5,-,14,TGTGCCAGCAGTGAACAGGGGATCGGAGAGACCCAGTACTTC,CASSEQGIGETQYF
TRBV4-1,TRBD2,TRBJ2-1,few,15,TGCGCCAGCAGCCAAACCCAATCTCTAGCGGTTGAGCAGTTCTTC,CASSQTQSLAVEQFF
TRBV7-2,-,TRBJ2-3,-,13,TGTGCCAGCACCCAGACACGCCACGATACGCAGTATTTT,CASTQTRHDTQYF
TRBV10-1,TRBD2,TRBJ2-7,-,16,TGCGCCAGCAGATTGACTAGCGGGAGGGCCTCCTACGAGCAGTACTTC,CASRLTSGRASYEQYF
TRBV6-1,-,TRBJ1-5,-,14,TGTGCCAGCAGTGTTCTAAATAGCAATCAGCCCCAGCATTTT,CASSVLNSNQPQHF
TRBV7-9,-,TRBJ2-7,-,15,TGTGCCAGCAGCCAAATGACAGGAGCGACCTACGAGCAGTACTTC,CASSQMTGATYEQYF
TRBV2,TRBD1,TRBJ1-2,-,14,TGTGCCAGCAACGCTCAGGGGGGCCGCTATGGCTACACCTTC,CASNAQGGRYGYTF
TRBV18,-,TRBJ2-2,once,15,TGTGCCAGCTCACCACCGGGGCCGAACACCGGGGAGCTGTTTTTT,CASSPPGPNTGELFF
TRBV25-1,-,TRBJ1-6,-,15,TGTGCCAGCAGTGACGCGAGCTCCTATAATTCACCCCTCCACTTT,CASSDASSYNSPLHF
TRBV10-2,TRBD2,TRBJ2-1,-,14,TGCGCCAGCAGTTCTAGCGGGGTCTACAATGAGCAGTTCTTC,CASSSSGVYNEQFF
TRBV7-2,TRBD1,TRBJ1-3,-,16,TGTGCCAGCAGCTTGATCAGGGGGGCATCTGGAAACACCATATATTTT,CASSLIRGASGNTIYF
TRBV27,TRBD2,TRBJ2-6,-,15,TGTGCCAGCATGGTGGGGAGGGCCGGGGCCAACGTCCTGACTTTC,CASMVGRAGANVLTF
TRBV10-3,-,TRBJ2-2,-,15,TGTGCCATCAGTGAAAGCCAAATGAACACCGGGGAGCTGTTTTTT,CAISESQMNTGELFF
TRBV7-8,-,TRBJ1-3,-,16,TGTGCCAGCAGCTTAGGGGGACTGAACTCTGGAAACACCATATATTTT,CASSLGGLNSGNTIYF
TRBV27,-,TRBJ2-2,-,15,TGTGCCAGCAGTGCAGAGGCCCCGGGCACCGGGGAGCTGTTTTTT,CASSAEAPGTGELFF
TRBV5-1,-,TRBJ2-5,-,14,TGCGCCAGCTCTCAGCAGGGCCAACAAGAGACCCAGTACTTC,CASSQQGQQETQYF
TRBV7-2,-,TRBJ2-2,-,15,TGTGCCAGCAGCTTAGTGGCAACGAACACCGGGGAGCTGTTTTTT,CASSLVATNTGELFF
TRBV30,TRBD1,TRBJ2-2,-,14,TGTGCCTGGGGGGGACAGCAGATCACCGGGGAGCTGTTTTTT,CAWGGQQITGELFF
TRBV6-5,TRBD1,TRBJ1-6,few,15,TGTGCCAGCAGTCGACGGGACAGAAGAAATTCACCCCTCCACTTT,CASSRRDRRNSPLHF
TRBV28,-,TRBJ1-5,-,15,TGTGCCAGCAGTTTATCCGTACTCGCCAATCAGCCCCAGCATTTT,CASSLSVLANQPQHF
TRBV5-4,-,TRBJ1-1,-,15,TGTGCCAGCAGGGGCGACGGATTTCTGAACACTGAAGCTTTCTTT,CASRGDGFLNTEAFF
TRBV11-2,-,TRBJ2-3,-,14,TGTGCCAGCAGCTTAGATCCCATAGCGGATACGCAGTATTTT,CASSLDPIADTQYF
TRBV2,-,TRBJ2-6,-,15,TGTGCCAGCAGCGCCCAGGGGTCGGGGGCCAACGTCCTGACTTTC,CASSAQGSGANVLTF